This entry concerns a single TCR beta chain. The antigen is unknown. At the Johns Hopkins FTIC core, DNA taken from cultured CD4+ T cells was sequenced by way of the Oncomine TCR Beta short-read assay. From the PCR reads, TCRdb called clonotypes with MiXCR, one entry per CDR3 protein. The sample has fewer than 15,000 distinct CDR3 sequences; approximately 45% are singletons. This record comes from a study of vaccination and CD4 T cells after COVID-19. Treatment specified: roughly nine-day PBMC culture with coronavirus spike peptide pools or control peptides (ViraFEST assay). Peptide pool stimulation in ViraFEST expanded antigen-specific T cells, whose TCRs were then sequenced. The CDR3 sequence is 14 residues long. Germline CDR1 LNHNV, CDR2 YYDKDF (reference sequence). The V end was cut by 3 bases, the J end by 6 bases, with 12 bases between.

The clonotype was recovered from a human donor who had recovered from COVID-19. The rearrangement joins TRBV15 to TRBJ2-4; TRBD2 is a possible D gene (5 bases). The specimen comprised CD4+ T cells from blood, cultured in vitro, sampled after SARS-CoV-2 vaccination. CDR3 sequence (DNA): TGTGCCACCAGCAGCCCCTTGGAGGTAAACATTCAGTACTTC. Translated, it gives CATSSPLEVNIQYF.